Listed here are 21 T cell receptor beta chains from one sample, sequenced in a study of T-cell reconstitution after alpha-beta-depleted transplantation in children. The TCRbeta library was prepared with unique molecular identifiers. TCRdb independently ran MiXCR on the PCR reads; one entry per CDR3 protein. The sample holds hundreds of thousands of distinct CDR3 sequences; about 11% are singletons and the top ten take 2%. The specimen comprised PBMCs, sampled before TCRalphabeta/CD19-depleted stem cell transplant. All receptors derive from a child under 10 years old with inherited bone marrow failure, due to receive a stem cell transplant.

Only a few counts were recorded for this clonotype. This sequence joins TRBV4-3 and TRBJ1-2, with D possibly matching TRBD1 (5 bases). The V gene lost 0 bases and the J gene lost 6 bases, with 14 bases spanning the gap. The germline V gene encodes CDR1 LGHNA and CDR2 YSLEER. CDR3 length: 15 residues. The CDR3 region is CASSQDGTTKHGYTF. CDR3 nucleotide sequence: TGCGCCAGCAGCCAAGATGGGACGACAAAACATGGCTACACCTTC.

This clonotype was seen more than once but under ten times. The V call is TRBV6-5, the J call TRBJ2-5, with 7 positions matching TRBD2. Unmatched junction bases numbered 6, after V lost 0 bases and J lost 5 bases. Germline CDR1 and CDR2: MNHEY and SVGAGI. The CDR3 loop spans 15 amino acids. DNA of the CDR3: TGTGCCAGCAGTTACTCGAGGCTAGCGGTCGAGACCCAGTACTTC. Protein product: CASSYSRLAVETQYF.

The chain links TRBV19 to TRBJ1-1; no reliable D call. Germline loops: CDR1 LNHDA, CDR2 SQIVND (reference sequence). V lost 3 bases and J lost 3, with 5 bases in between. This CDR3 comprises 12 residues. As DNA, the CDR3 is TGTGCCAGTAGTATGGCAGACACTGAAGCTTTCTTT. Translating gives CASSMADTEAFF.

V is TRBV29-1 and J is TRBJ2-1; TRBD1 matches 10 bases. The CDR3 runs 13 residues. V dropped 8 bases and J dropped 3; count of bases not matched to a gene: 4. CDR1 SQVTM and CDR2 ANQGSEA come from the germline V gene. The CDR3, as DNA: TGCAGCACCCGGGACAGGGGCTACAATGAGCAGTTCTTC. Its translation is CSTRDRGYNEQFF.

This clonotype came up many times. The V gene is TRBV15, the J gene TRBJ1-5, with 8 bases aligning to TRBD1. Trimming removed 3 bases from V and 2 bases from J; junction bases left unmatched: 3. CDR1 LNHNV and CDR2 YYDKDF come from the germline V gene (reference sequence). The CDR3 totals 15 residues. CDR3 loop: CATSSPDRGNQPQHF. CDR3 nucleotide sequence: TGTGCCACCAGCAGCCCGGACAGGGGCAATCAGCCCCAGCATTTT. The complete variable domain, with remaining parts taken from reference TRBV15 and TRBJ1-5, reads DAMVIQNPRYQVTQFGKPVTLSCSQTLNHNVMYWYQQKSSQAPKLLFHYYDKDFNNEADTPDNFQSRRPNTSFCFLDIRSPGLGDTAMYLCATSSPDRGNQPQHFGDGTRLSIL.

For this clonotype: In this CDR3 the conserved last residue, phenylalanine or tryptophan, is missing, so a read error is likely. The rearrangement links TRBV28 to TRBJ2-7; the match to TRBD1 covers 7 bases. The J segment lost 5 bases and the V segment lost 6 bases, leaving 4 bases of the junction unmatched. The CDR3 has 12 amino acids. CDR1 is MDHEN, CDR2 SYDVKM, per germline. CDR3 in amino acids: CASRYRGNEQYL. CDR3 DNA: TGTGCCAGCAGGTACAGGGGAAACGAGCAGTACTTG.

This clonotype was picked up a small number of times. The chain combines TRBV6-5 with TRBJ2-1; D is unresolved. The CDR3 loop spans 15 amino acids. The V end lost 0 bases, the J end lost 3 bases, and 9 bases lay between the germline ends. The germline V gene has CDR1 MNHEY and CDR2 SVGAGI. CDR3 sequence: CASSYSTADYNEQFF. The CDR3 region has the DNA TGTGCCAGCAGTTACTCGACGGCAGACTACAATGAGCAGTTCTTC.

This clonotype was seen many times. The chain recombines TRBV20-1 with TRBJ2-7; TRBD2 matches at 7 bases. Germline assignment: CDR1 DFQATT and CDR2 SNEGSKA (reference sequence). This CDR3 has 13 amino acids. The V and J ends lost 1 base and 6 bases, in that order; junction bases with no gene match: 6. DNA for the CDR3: TGCAGTGCTAGAGTGAGTGGGAGGGCCGAGCAGTACTTC. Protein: CSARVSGRAEQYF.

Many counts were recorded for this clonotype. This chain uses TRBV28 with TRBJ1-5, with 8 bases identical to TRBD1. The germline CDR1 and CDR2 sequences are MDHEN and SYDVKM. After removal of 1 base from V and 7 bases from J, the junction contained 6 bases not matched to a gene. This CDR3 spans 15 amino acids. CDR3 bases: TGTGCCAGCAGTTTATTACAGGGGGATGCCCAGCCCCAGCATTTT. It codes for CASSLLQGDAQPQHF.

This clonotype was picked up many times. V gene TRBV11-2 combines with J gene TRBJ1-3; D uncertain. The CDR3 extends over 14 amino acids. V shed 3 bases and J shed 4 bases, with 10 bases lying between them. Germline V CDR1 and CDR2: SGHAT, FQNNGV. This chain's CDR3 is CASSFVDIGNTIYF. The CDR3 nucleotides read TGTGCCAGCAGCTTCGTCGACATCGGAAACACCATATATTTT.

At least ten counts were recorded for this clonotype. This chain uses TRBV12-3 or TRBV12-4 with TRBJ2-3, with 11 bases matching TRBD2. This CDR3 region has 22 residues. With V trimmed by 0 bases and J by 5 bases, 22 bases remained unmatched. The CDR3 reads CASSLAARLAGPVSLGRDTQYF. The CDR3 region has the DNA TGTGCCAGCAGTTTAGCGGCGCGACTAGCGGGACCGGTGTCCTTGGGCCGAGATACGCAGTATTTT.

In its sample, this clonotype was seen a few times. This CDR3 reads CASTLRGINTGELFF. The CDR3 bases are TGCGCCAGCACTCTACGGGGCATAAACACCGGGGAGCTGTTTTTT. The chain is built from TRBV5-1 and TRBJ2-2; D is tentatively TRBD1 or TRBD2 (5 bases each). The CDR3 has 15 residues. From germline, CDR1 is SGHRS and CDR2 YFSETQ. V gave up 6 bases and J gave up 2 bases, with 14 bases separating them.

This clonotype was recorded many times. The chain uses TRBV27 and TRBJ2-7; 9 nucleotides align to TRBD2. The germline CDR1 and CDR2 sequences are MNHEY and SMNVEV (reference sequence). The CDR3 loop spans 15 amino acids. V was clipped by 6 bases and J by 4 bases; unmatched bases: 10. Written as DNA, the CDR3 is TGTGCCAGCAGCTTACAGACTAGCGGTCCGTACGAGCAGTACTTC. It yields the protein CASSLQTSGPYEQYF.

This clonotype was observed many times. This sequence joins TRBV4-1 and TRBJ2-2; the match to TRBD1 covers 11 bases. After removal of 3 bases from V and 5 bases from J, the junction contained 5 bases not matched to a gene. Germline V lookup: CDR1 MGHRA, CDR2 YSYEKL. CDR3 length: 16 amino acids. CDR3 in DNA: TGCGCCAGCAGCCAGGGACAGGGGGAGGGTACCGGGGAGCTGTTTTTT. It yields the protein CASSQGQGEGTGELFF.

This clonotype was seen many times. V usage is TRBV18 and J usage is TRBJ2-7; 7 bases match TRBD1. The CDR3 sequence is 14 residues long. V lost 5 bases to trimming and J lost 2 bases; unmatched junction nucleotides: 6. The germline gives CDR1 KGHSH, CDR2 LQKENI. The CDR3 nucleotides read TGTGCCAGCTCAGAGGCAGGGGGACCCTACGAGCAGTACTTC. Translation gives CASSEAGGPYEQYF.

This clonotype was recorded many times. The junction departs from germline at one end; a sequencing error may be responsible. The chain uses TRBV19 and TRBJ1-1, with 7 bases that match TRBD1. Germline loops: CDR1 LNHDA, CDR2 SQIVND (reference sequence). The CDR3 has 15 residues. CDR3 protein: CASSAPGQWNTEAFF. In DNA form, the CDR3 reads TGTGCCAGTAGTGCCCCGGGACAGTGGAACACGGAAGCTTTCTTT.

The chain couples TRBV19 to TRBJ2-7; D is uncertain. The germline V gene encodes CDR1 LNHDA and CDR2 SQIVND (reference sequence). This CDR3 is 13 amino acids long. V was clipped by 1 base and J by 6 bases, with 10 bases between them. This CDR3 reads CASSIVLESEQYF. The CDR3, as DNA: TGTGCCAGTAGTATAGTATTAGAAAGCGAGCAGTACTTC.

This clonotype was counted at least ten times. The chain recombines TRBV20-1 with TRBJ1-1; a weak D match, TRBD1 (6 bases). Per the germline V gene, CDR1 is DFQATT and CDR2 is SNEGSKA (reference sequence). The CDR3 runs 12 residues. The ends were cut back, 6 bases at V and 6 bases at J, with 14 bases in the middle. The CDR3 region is CSARSTGSEAFF. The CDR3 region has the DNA TGCAGTGCCAGATCCACAGGGTCTGAAGCTTTCTTT.

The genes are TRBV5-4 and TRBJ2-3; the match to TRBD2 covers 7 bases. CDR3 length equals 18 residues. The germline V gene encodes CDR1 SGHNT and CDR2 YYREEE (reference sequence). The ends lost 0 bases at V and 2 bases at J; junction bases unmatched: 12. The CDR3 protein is CASSLAIGASGLTDTQYF. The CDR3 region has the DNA TGTGCCAGCAGCTTGGCCATCGGGGCTAGCGGCCTCACAGATACGCAGTATTTT.

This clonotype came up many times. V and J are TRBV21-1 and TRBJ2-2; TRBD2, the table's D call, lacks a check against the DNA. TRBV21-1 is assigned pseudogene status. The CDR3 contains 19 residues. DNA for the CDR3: TGTGCCAGCAGCCATCGACTAGCGGATAAACCGACGAACACCGGGGAGCTGTTTTTT. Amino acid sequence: CASSHRLADKPTNTGELFF.

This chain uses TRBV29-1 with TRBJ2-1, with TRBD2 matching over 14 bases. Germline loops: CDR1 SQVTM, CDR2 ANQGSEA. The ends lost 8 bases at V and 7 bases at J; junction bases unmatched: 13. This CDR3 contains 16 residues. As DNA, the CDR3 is TGCAGCTCCGGGACTAGCGGGAGACGGGCACTGAATGAGCAGTTCTTC. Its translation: CSSGTSGRRALNEQFF.